Sequencing of this T cell receptor beta chain was carried out in a study of T cell changes during pregnancy in multiple sclerosis. The CDR3 spans 12 residues. J gave up 12 bases and V 11 bases, and 15 bases lay outside the gene matches. Looked up from germline, CDR1 is LNHDA and CDR2 is SQIVND (reference sequence). Method: immunoSEQ multiplex PCR; TCRdb's copy keeps in-frame clones and lacks some. The data show 93,000 or so clones, 85% to 95% seen once. This receptor was obtained from a female donor with multiple sclerosis, enrolled in a pregnancy study. Specimen: peripheral blood, collected after pregnancy. The gene calls are TRBV19 and TRBJ2-7; 8 bases align to TRBD2. CDR3 bases: TGTGCCGGGGGGGGGACTAGGGGCCCTCCGTACTTC. Its protein product is CAGGGTRGPPYF. Variable domain in full (rest from reference TRBV19 and TRBJ2-7): DGGITQSPKYLFRKEGQNVTLSCEQNLNHDAMYWYRQDPGQGLRLIYYSQIVNDFQKGDIAEGYSVSREKKESFPLTVTSAQKNPTAFYLCAGGGTRGPPYFGPGTRLTVT.